The 14 T cell receptor beta chains given below trace back to one sample, sequenced in a study of blood T cells in healthy people across ages. Using a J-beta primer mix together with a sample-barcoded 5' primer, a second PCR was run for roughly 6 to 12 cycles. TCRdb redid the calling of the 5' RACE reads with MiXCR, one entry per CDR3 protein. The sample lists about 640,000 distinct CDR3 sequences, about 30% occurring once. The sequencing input was blood. All receptors come from a woman aged 80 or over in good health.

This clonotype was seen repeatedly, ten times or more. The chain recombines TRBV12-3 or TRBV12-4 with TRBJ2-1; no firm D call. CDR3 size: 14 residues. Between the trimmed V and J ends, which lost 6 bases and 5 bases, there was a span of 14 bases. The CDR3 nucleotides are TGTGCCAGCAGGGGTGAGATCCGAAACAATGAGCAGTTCTTC. The encoded protein is CASRGEIRNNEQFF.

J is TRBJ2-3 and V is TRBV4-1; 7 bases line up with TRBD2. J gave up 4 bases and V 4 bases, and 5 bases lay outside the gene matches. Germline CDR1 reads MGHRA; CDR2 reads YSYEKL. The CDR3 sequence is 14 residues long. This chain's CDR3 is CASSPGLDSDTQYF. The CDR3 bases are TGCGCCAGCAGCCCCGGACTAGACTCAGATACGCAGTATTTT.

As concerns this clonotype: A read error is possible here, since a much larger clone lies one base away. The gene calls are TRBV5-6 and TRBJ2-6; D ambiguous. CDR3 length: 15 residues. Germline CDR1 reads SGHDT; CDR2 reads YYEEEE. Trimming shortened V by 0 bases and J by 0 bases, and 4 bases separated the two germline ends. The DNA for the CDR3 is TGTGCCAGCAGCTTGGAGAACTCTGGGGCCAACGTCCTGACTTTC. Translated: CASSLENSGANVLTF.

This clonotype was counted many times. The chain has TRBV20-1 and TRBJ1-2; TRBD1 is a possible D gene (5 bases). Trimming removed 2 bases from V and 8 bases from J, with 12 bases in between. Germline V gene sequence: CDR1 DFQATT, CDR2 SNEGSKA (reference sequence). The CDR3 is 12 residues long. CDR3 coding DNA: TGCAGTGCTAGACTCCAGGGTGGCGGCTACACCTTC. Amino acid sequence: CSARLQGGGYTF.

As concerns this clonotype: This may arise from a read error, as a much more abundant clone is one base away. The chain couples TRBV25-1 to TRBJ1-2; 11 nucleotides line up with TRBD1. This CDR3 region has 14 residues. The germline CDR1 and CDR2 sequences are MGHDK and SYGVNS. CDR3 nucleotide sequence: TGTCCCAGCACCCTAGGACAGGGGGCTAGTGGCTACACCTTC. This translates into CPSTLGQGASGYTF.

The V and J genes are TRBV20-1 and TRBJ1-1; no clear D gene. This CDR3 has 13 residues. V was shortened by 3 bases and J by 1 base, with 9 bases between the two germline ends. CDR1 is DFQATT and CDR2 is SNEGSKA in the germline V gene (reference sequence). As DNA, the CDR3 is TGCAGTGCTAGTAGGAAGGCGAACACTGAAGCTTTCTTT. It codes for CSASRKANTEAFF.

The V gene is TRBV7-3, the J gene TRBJ1-4; D may be TRBD1 (6 bases). The CDR3 length is 18 residues. Trimming removed 1 base from V and 0 bases from J, with 15 bases in between. Germline CDR1 SGHTA, CDR2 FQGTGA. CDR3 protein: CASSLIPGAGPTNEKLFF. DNA of the CDR3: TGTGCCAGCAGCTTAATCCCAGGGGCGGGCCCAACTAATGAAAAACTGTTTTTT.

This clonotype was observed many times. V usage is TRBV10-3 and J usage is TRBJ2-3; 8 positions agree with TRBD1. V was clipped by 4 bases and J by 4 bases; unmatched bases: 7. The CDR3 contains 15 residues. Germline-derived CDR1 and CDR2 are ENHRY and SYGVKD. This CDR3 reads CAISARQGTADTQYF. The DNA for the CDR3 is TGTGCCATCAGTGCCCGACAGGGGACAGCAGATACGCAGTATTTT.

This chain joins TRBV5-1 and TRBJ2-7; D tentatively fits TRBD1 or TRBD2 (5 bases each). CDR1 SGHRS and CDR2 YFSETQ come from the germline V gene. Between the trimmed V and J ends, which lost 3 bases and 7 bases, there was a span of 20 bases. The CDR3 contains 15 residues. CDR3 sequence (DNA): TGCGCCAGCAGCTCCGGGACGGGAATCTACAATGAGCAGTACTTC. Its protein product is CASSSGTGIYNEQYF.

The chain uses TRBV28 and TRBJ1-1; a possible D gene is TRBD1 (5 bases). CDR1 and CDR2 (germline): MDHEN, SYDVKM. The ends were cut back, 5 bases at V and 5 bases at J, with 24 bases in the middle. This CDR3 has 17 amino acids. CDR3 residues: CASSPTRGGVGVTEAFF. The CDR3 DNA is TGTGCCAGCAGTCCCACTAGGGGAGGTGTCGGGGTAACTGAAGCTTTCTTT.

The V gene is TRBV9, the J gene TRBJ2-1; 10 positions agree with TRBD2. Germline values: CDR1 SGDLS, CDR2 YYNGEE. The CDR3 has 16 amino acids. V was clipped by 0 bases and J by 6 bases; unmatched bases: 6. The CDR3 is CASSVEAGGQINEQFF. CDR3 in DNA: TGTGCCAGCAGCGTAGAAGCGGGGGGGCAAATCAATGAGCAGTTCTTC.

This clonotype came up a few times. J is TRBJ2-3 and V is TRBV5-5, with TRBD1 identical over 7 bases. CDR3 length: 17 amino acids. CDR1 is SGHKS, CDR2 YYEKEE, per germline (reference sequence). Unmatched junction bases numbered 9, after V lost 0 bases and J lost 2 bases. The CDR3 reads CASSLAGTEEYTDTQYF. CDR3 nucleotide sequence: TGTGCCAGCAGCTTGGCGGGGACAGAGGAATACACAGATACGCAGTATTTT.

The V and J genes are TRBV20-1 and TRBJ2-1, with 7 positions matching TRBD2. The CDR3 is 13 residues long. The V gene's germline CDR1 is DFQATT and CDR2 SNEGSKA (reference sequence). Trimming removed 3 bases from V and 5 bases from J; junction bases left unmatched: 4. The CDR3 spells CSASGGIHNEQFF. The CDR3 coding sequence is TGCAGTGCTAGCGGGGGGATTCACAATGAGCAGTTCTTC.

This clonotype has more than one count but fewer than ten. The chain combines TRBV30 with TRBJ2-4, with D perhaps assigned TRBD1 or TRBD2 (6 bases each). The closer fit of TRBJ2-7 to the DNA end suggests the J call may be wrong. Per germline, CDR1 GTSNPN and CDR2 SVGIG (reference sequence). This CDR3 comprises 13 residues. The chain's CDR3 is CAWSVGGTYEQYF. CDR3 nucleotides: TGTGCCTGGAGTGTGGGGGGCACCTACGAGCAGTACTTC.